This entry describes one T cell receptor (beta chain). This clone appeared a few times. Its antigen is not yet known. Base qualities are not at hand, and no much larger clone is one base apart. This entry comes from a study of cytomegalovirus exposure and HLA in healthy donors (dated by TCRdb to the late 2010s). The study in broad terms: An earlier analysis of 550 to 700 of the donors reported 250 to 300 Gb of sequence data and around 120 million unique TCR beta sequences from about 200 million T cells. HLA typing covered class I and class II loci at four-digit resolution. An earlier analysis of 450 to 750 of the donors used high-throughput TCR beta sequencing to judge whether each TCR beta V gene segment behaved as functional or pseudogenic. To predict cytomegalovirus infection status, the study brought together high-throughput TCR immunosequencing, statistical association of individual TCRs with disease status, and machine learning. The study aimed to test whether signatures of past pathogen exposure could be identified by cataloging public T cell receptors. Across some 400 genotyped donors of the cohort, an average of about 240,000 unique TCR beta nucleotide sequences per donor were sequenced, and 15% to 20% of those sequences were non-productive. All discovery cohort repertoires had been generated using a single sequencing platform. The number of donors typed differed by locus, with roughly 629-640 for A, B, C, DRB1 and DQB1, roughly 520 for DQA1, 606 for DPA1, and some 440 for DPB1. Using immunosequencing, the study profiled T cell repertoires from fewer than 700 subjects and related those repertoires to cytomegalovirus serostatus. About 5 DR-DQ haplotypes were handled as single units for association and clustering, since linkage in the cohort was strong. Donor age, sex, ethnicity and CMV serostatus were collected together with the repertoire data. An early release that covered fewer than 750 HLA-typed donors contained approximately 290 gigabases of sequencing data and 70 million to 100 million unique TCR sequences. Rather than drawing on any new phenotypic data, the later analysis identified candidate immune exposures from TCR beta sequences and the way those sequences occurred across donors. A separate validation cohort of 100 to 150 different subjects was used in addition to the roughly 670-subject first cohort. Of the approximately 400 genotyped donors, 75% to 85% were placed in the genetic ancestry cluster associated with self-reported Caucasian donors. Genome-wide SNP genotypes for about 65% of the 666 donors were used in a later genetic analysis, which treated that subset as a discovery cohort. In a later analysis, previously published TCR beta repertoires from several hundred donors were re-analyzed and high-resolution HLA genotyping was added so that TCR occurrence patterns could be studied. Summary of the overall study and its limitations: In a later analysis, HLA-associated TCR beta chains were found to be more clonally expanded and to have lower generation probabilities than equally common non-associated chains. While some public TCRs were present in many individuals, most TCR sequences turned up only very rarely across donors. A later analysis found that TCR association rates varied across HLA loci, with DRB1 alleles showing the most associated TCRs and HLA-C alleles the fewest. A further reported finding was that TCR beta sequences accurately predicted the HLA-A and HLA-B alleles for most subjects in the first cohort. Because HLA typing was missing for some donors at each locus, association tests included only the typed subset. A cluster of highly shared sequence variants was judged likely to represent a technical artifact of the sequencing pipeline. According to the authors, the approach could potentially be generalized to other disease states and immunological phenotypes. Correlated functional status among segregating V segments might be attributable to linkage disequilibrium, but an unknown experimental factor could not be ruled out. When HLA alleles, especially DR and DQ, strongly co-occurred, attributing TCR associations to individual alleles was difficult. In both the original and validation cohorts, the classifier was reported to diagnose cytomegalovirus status with high specificity and sensitivity. This cohort had only TCR beta chains sequenced, and the lack of alpha or paired-chain data limited which features could be detected. Immune exposure information for the cohort was limited to CMV serostatus. According to a later analysis, most CMV-associated TCR beta chains appeared to be HLA-restricted, and the HLA associations seemed to be driven largely by CMV exposure. A later analysis associated 15,000 or so TCR beta sequences with specific HLA alleles at a false discovery rate of 0.05. A later analysis reported that several top co-occurrence clusters appeared linked to parvovirus B19, influenza, CMV and Epstein-Barr virus. A total of 150 to 200 TCR beta chains were listed by the study as associated with cytomegalovirus. Because the 87-base-pair reads could not distinguish some IMGT-functional V segments, including TRBV6-2 and TRBV6-3, those segments were excluded. Presence/absence analyses assumed roughly uniform sequencing depth across donors, an assumption that may not hold. An earlier analysis of around 600 of the donors showed that most TCR beta V segments appeared in productive rearrangements either about 90% or about 30% of the time, which broadly matched IMGT annotations. In vitro tests confirmed that three of the cytomegalovirus-associated TCR beta chains recognize cytomegalovirus antigens. Because counts were too low, some 17 rarely observed V segments, including chromosome 9 orphons, were left out of the earlier analysis of about 500 of the donors. According to a later genetic analysis, donors in an Asian-associated ancestry cluster had fewer N-insertions in productive TCRs than the approximately 650-donor mean. A later genetic analysis associated a missense DCLRE1C variant with V-gene and J-gene trimming of TCR beta chains, and an independent cohort replicated the association.

Trimming takes 7 bases from V and 7 bases from J, and the germline ends sit 13 bases apart. From the germline V gene (reference sequence), CDR1 is DFQATT and CDR2 is SNEGSKA. The CDR3 goes from the cysteine to the phenylalanine over 11 residues. This entry keeps only the CDR3 DNA: 33 bases, framed from base 1. The cohort comprised under 700 healthy bone marrow donors. At the time of sampling, all cohort members were nominally healthy, though unrecorded immune exposures were likely present. The donor was CMV seropositive and belonged to the group of a few hundred seropositive cohort members. A peripheral blood sample was provided by each donor, and peripheral blood mononuclear cells were used for TCR beta sequencing. The Qiagen DNeasy Blood Extraction Kit was used to extract genomic DNA from the blood cell samples. Library prep was done by the immunoSEQ multiplex PCR assay. For the multiplex PCR, a mixture combining 60 forward primers for TCR Vbeta segments and 13 reverse primers for TCR Jbeta segments was used. The CDR3 region of rearranged TCR beta genes was amplified from genomic DNA by a multiplex PCR assay. Amplified TCR beta libraries were sequenced as 87-base-pair reads on the Illumina HiSeq System. As for the authors' bioinformatics: A later analysis counted about 80 million unique TCR beta chains across the 640 or so repertoires, and roughly 9.9 million of these chains were shared by at least two donors. Raw reads were error-corrected and collapsed into unique sequences by a nearest-neighbor algorithm in which closely related sequences were merged to remove PCR and sequencing errors. Alignment of CDR3 sequences to IMGT reference sequences was used to assign V, D and J gene segments. Each retained sequence needed at least a six-nucleotide match to both a V gene segment and a J gene segment. Rearrangements were classified as productive when the CDR3 lacked stop codons and remained in frame with V and J, and all other rearrangements were classified as non-productive. Following IMGT convention, CDR3 was defined as the stretch from the second conserved V-encoded cysteine to the conserved J-encoded phenylalanine. In an earlier analysis of some 550 of the donors, sequences lacking an unambiguous match to a single V gene segment were excluded. In an earlier analysis of some 590 of the donors, a V segment was called functional when productive rearrangements were above 56.7%, and segregating when the standard deviation between donors exceeded 5%. A statistical classification framework was developed to diagnose cytomegalovirus status using the catalog of TCR beta chain sequences. A later analysis assigned V and J genes by comparing TCR nucleotide sequences with IMGT/GENE-DB human TR gene sequences. A later analysis assigned CDR3 sequences and most-parsimonious VDJ recombination scenarios with the TCRdist pipeline. In a later analysis, each TCR beta chain was defined by its CDR3 amino acid sequence together with its V-gene family, and reads without a unique V-gene family were excluded. As a way to deal with suspected cross-contamination and a sequencing artifact, a later analysis dropped 500 to 700 nucleotide sequences that were highly shared and had low generation probability. In a later analysis, a clonal expansion index was calculated for each public chain from normalized within-repertoire ranks of inferred template counts. In a later analysis, generation probabilities were computed with a VDJ recombination model fitted to out-of-frame rearrangements, and the resulting probabilities were checked against IGoR. A later analysis scored TCR-TCR, TCR-HLA and TCR-CMV co-occurrence with hypergeometric tests, applying a repertoire-size bias correction to TCR pairs. False discovery rates were estimated in a later analysis by permuting HLA or CMV assignments 20 times. In a later analysis, co-occurring TCRs were grouped using DBSCAN, with TCRdist sequence similarity added in when clustering inside HLA-allele-positive subsets. Repertoires with fewer than 30,000 or more than 120,000 public chains were left out of co-occurrence clustering, as were about 5 repertoires with anomalous nucleotide sharing. TCRdb took over this immuneACCESS table, retaining in-frame rearrangements with V and J assigned. Such tables are incomplete; in checked studies, under half of the missing clones stem from an unresolved V gene, and the remainder is unexplained. The D gene and trimming were derived from the DNA, and the V and J assignments and clone size from that table. The sample table records some 120,000 clones; around 75% of these occur just once. More than 7.5% of the sample is in the top ten clones.

Sequencing input: PBMCs. The rearrangement joined TRBV20-1 to TRBJ2-5, with a weak D call of TRBD2 (6 bases match). This sequence originates from a woman in her forties or fifties in good health and CMV-seropositive. The bases read TGCAGTGGACTAGGCCTGGGGACCCAGTACTTC. This codes for CSGLGLGTQYF.